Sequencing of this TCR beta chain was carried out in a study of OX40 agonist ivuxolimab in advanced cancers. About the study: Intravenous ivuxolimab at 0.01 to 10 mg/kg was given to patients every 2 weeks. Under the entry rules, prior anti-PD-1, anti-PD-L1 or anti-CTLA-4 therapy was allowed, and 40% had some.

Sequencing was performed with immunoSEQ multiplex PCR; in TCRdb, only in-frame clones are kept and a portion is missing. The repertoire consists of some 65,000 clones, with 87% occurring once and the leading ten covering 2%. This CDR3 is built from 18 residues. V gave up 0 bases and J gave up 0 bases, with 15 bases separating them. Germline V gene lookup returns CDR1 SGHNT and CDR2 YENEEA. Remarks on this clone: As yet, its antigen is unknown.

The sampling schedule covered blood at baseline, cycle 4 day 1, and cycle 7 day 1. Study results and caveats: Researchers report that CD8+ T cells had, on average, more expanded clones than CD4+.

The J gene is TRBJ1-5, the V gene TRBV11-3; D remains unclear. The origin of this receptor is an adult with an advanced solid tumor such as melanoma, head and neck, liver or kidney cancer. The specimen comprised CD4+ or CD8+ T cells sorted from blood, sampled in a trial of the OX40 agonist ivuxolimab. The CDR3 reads CASSLDPPAQYSNQPQHF. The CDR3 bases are TGTGCCAGCAGCTTAGATCCACCGGCACAGTATAGCAATCAGCCCCAGCATTTT.